The T cell receptor beta chain under discussion was sequenced for a study of early T cells in non-severe SARS-CoV-2 infection. This CDR3 is built from 15 residues. Germline CDR1 reads SGDLS; CDR2 reads YYNGEE. Losses at the gene ends were 3 bases for V and 7 bases for J; bases not matched to a gene: 9. TCRdb re-analysed the 5' RACE reads in MiXCR, keeping a single row per CDR3 protein. The sample lists tens of thousands of distinct CDR3 sequences, about 7.4% occurring once. This sequence was found in an adult who was a healthcare worker with PCR-confirmed SARS-CoV-2 infection or an uninfected control (not recorded which). The V gene is TRBV9, the J gene TRBJ2-2; TRBD1 matches at 7 bases. Material: whole blood, obtained at baseline. The CDR3 DNA is TGTGCCAGCAGCGCGGGACAGACGGGGATCGGGGAGCTGTTTTTT. Translated, it gives CASSAGQTGIGELFF.